One and the same sample provided the 20 T cell receptor beta chains below, sequenced in a study of T-cell reconstitution after alpha-beta-depleted transplantation in children. A TCRbeta library incorporating unique molecular identifiers was prepared. TCRdb reanalysed the PCR reads using MiXCR and keeps one entry per CDR3 protein. The table records 15,000 to 20,000 distinct CDR3 sequences, around 12% of them present only once. The sequencing used PBMCs, mostly from graft donor cells, collected 180 days after TCRalphabeta/CD19-depleted stem cell transplant. The origin of the receptors is a boy under two years old who had a stem cell transplant for Wiskott-Aldrich syndrome, so the T cells may come from the graft donor.

This clonotype showed up many times. V is TRBV19 and J is TRBJ2-5, with unresolved D. From germline, CDR1 is LNHDA and CDR2 SQIVND (reference sequence). V lost 3 bases and J lost 5, with 13 bases in between. This CDR3 contains 14 residues. The CDR3 loop reads CASSITGIGETQYF. CDR3 bases: TGTGCCAGTAGTATTACGGGTATCGGGGAGACCCAGTACTTC.

This clonotype came up many times. The genes are TRBV24-1 and TRBJ2-7, with 7 bases lining up with TRBD1. The CDR3 length is 14 residues. CDR1 is KGHDR, CDR2 SFDVKD, per germline. The J segment lost 3 bases and the V segment lost 0 bases, leaving 1 base of the junction unmatched. The CDR3 loop is CATSDLRDSYEQYF. For the CDR3, the DNA is TGTGCCACCAGTGATTTGCGGGACAGCTACGAGCAGTACTTC.

The V gene is TRBV20-1, the J gene TRBJ2-1; tentatively, D is TRBD2 (5 bases). V was pared by 0 bases and J by 3 bases, with 6 bases between. The length of the CDR3 is 13 residues. Germline V gene lookup returns CDR1 DFQATT and CDR2 SNEGSKA (reference sequence). CDR3 coding DNA: TGCAGTGCTAGAGATACTAGCTACAATGAGCAGTTCTTC. This gives the protein CSARDTSYNEQFF.

V gene TRBV6-1 combines with J gene TRBJ1-1; D remains unclear. Trimming removed 6 bases at V and 5 bases at J, with 7 bases between. CDR1 MNHNS and CDR2 SASEGT come from the germline V gene. The CDR3 has 11 residues. CDR3 bases: TGTGCCAGCAGGCCCCTAACTGAAGCTTTCTTT. This sequence encodes CASRPLTEAFF.

Many counts were recorded for this clonotype. The gene calls are TRBV5-1 and TRBJ2-7; 7 nucleotides agree with TRBD1. Germline loops: CDR1 SGHRS, CDR2 YFSETQ. The CDR3 sequence is 15 residues long. The V gene end was trimmed by 3 bases and the J gene end by 6 bases; junction bases not matched to a gene: 12. CDR3 in DNA: TGCGCCAGCAGCTCCCGACGGACAGGACGAGGCGAGCAGTACTTC. It codes for CASSSRRTGRGEQYF.

This clonotype was found many times. V is TRBV21-1 and J is TRBJ2-3; whether TRBD1, the table's D call, matches the DNA was not checked. TRBV21-1 is given as a pseudogene. The CDR3 extends over 22 amino acids. CDR3 in DNA: TGTGCCAGCAGTCGGGACAGGGGGAGCGGGGGGTTGAGGTCGTCACGCGCAGATACGCAGTATTTT. Amino acids: CASSRDRGSGGLRSSRADTQYF.

This rearrangement joins TRBV20-1 to TRBJ2-7, with 7 bases matching TRBD1. The germline gives CDR1 DFQATT, CDR2 SNEGSKA (reference sequence). The CDR3 covers 17 residues. J gave up 2 bases and V 2 bases, and 15 bases lay outside the gene matches. The CDR3 coding sequence is TGCAGTGCTAGACCCGACTTGACAGGGTCCCTAACCTACGAGCAGTACTTC. Translated, it gives CSARPDLTGSLTYEQYF.

Comments on this clonotype: A much more abundant neighbour one base away suggests this may be a read error. This chain uses TRBV7-9 with TRBJ2-5, with 9 bases fitting TRBD2. The J segment lost 11 bases and the V segment lost 2 bases, leaving 12 bases of the junction unmatched. There are 15 residues in the CDR3. Looked up from germline, CDR1 is SEHNR and CDR2 is FQNEAQ (reference sequence). The chain's CDR3 is CASSLLGLARNEQYF. CDR3 coding DNA: TGTGCCAGCAGCTTACTTGGACTAGCGAGGAATGAGCAGTACTTC.

This clonotype was recorded many times. This chain joins TRBV20-1 and TRBJ2-7, with D possibly being TRBD2 (5 bases). Germline V gives CDR1 DFQATT, CDR2 SNEGSKA (reference sequence). Trimming stripped 1 base from V and 3 bases from J, with 16 bases between. This CDR3 has 15 amino acids. CDR3 sequence (DNA): TGCAGTGCTAGAGTCCCAGTACACGGGGTCTACGAGCAGTACTTC. Protein sequence: CSARVPVHGVYEQYF.

The rearrangement links TRBV18 to TRBJ2-1, with D possibly matching TRBD2 (6 bases). CDR1 KGHSH and CDR2 LQKENI come from the germline V gene. V dropped 1 base and J dropped 6 bases, with 10 bases sitting between them. CDR3 length equals 14 residues. CDR3 nucleotide sequence: TGTGCCAGCTCACCACTGGCGGGAATCAATGAGCAGTTCTTC. It yields the protein CASSPLAGINEQFF.

This clonotype showed up just a few times. The CDR3 loop reads CSARPGWGTGNTEAFF. The CDR3 DNA follows: TGCAGTGCTAGGCCGGGATGGGGCACCGGGAACACTGAAGCTTTCTTT. The gene calls are TRBV20-1 and TRBJ1-1; possible D gene TRBD1, 5 bases. The CDR3 totals 16 residues. Germline CDR1 is DFQATT and CDR2 is SNEGSKA (reference sequence). Trimming stripped 3 bases from V and 1 base from J, with 18 bases between.

The CDR3 nucleotides are TGTGCCAGCAGCTTAGATCTAAGGGGACTAGCGGGACTCGGTGAGCAGTTCTTC. This encodes CASSLDLRGLAGLGEQFF. The gene calls are TRBV11-2 and TRBJ2-1, with TRBD2 matching 13 bases. The germline V gene encodes CDR1 SGHAT and CDR2 FQNNGV. The CDR3 consists of 18 residues. The junction had 11 bases not matched to a gene; V was cut back by 0 bases and J by 9 bases.

This clonotype was seen many times. This rearrangement joins TRBV7-2 to TRBJ2-1; tentative D call: TRBD2 (5 bases). The CDR3 has 15 amino acids. Per germline, CDR1 SGHTA and CDR2 FQGNSA. The V and J ends lost 1 base and 4 bases respectively, with 11 bases between them. CDR3 amino acids: CASSLGSSSYNEQFF. The CDR3 coding sequence is TGTGCCAGCAGCTTAGGGTCTAGCAGTTACAATGAGCAGTTCTTC.

This clonotype was seen a few times. This rearrangement joins TRBV20-1 to TRBJ2-5; 7 bases fit TRBD2. Trimming took 3 bases from V and 2 from J; bases not matched to a gene: 3. Germline V gene sequence: CDR1 DFQATT, CDR2 SNEGSKA (reference sequence). The length of the CDR3 is 13 residues. CDR3 protein: CSASAAGQETQYF. The CDR3 DNA reads TGCAGTGCTAGTGCAGCGGGACAAGAGACCCAGTACTTC.

The rearrangement uses TRBV7-6 and TRBJ2-7; 7 nucleotides match TRBD1. With V trimmed by 5 bases and J by 2 bases, 9 bases remained unmatched. The germline CDR1 and CDR2 sequences are SGHVS and FNYEAQ. The CDR3 runs to 15 residues. Here the CDR3 reads CASSPQATGTYEQYF. CDR3 DNA: TGTGCCAGCAGCCCCCAGGCGACAGGGACCTACGAGCAGTACTTC.

This clonotype was counted between two and nine times. The rearrangement uses TRBV28 and TRBJ1-2, with TRBD1 as a possible D gene (6 bases). This CDR3 has 13 amino acids. V lost 7 bases and J 8 bases, leaving 17 bases between the germline ends. Germline assignment: CDR1 MDHEN and CDR2 SYDVKM. The CDR3: CASTQQGGRGYTF. The CDR3 DNA reads as TGTGCCAGCACCCAACAGGGTGGTCGAGGCTACACCTTC.

Many counts were recorded for this clonotype. The chain uses TRBV7-9 and TRBJ2-5; TRBD1 agrees at 10 bases. CDR1 is SEHNR and CDR2 is FQNEAQ in the germline V gene (reference sequence). Trimming cost V 5 bases and J 4 bases; bases outside gene matches: 10. This CDR3 has 16 amino acids. DNA of the CDR3: TGTGCCAGCAGCCCCTGGGACAGGGGTTATTCAGAGACCCAGTACTTC. Protein sequence: CASSPWDRGYSETQYF.

This clonotype showed up many times. The rearrangement uses TRBV6-2 or TRBV6-3 and TRBJ2-7, with 9 bases identical to TRBD1. Germline CDR1 and CDR2: MNHEY and SVGEGT. This CDR3 is 15 amino acids long. Trimming took 6 bases from V and 5 from J; bases not matched to a gene: 11. The CDR3 here is CASSHRQGVIDEQYF. The DNA of the CDR3 is TGTGCCAGCAGCCACCGACAGGGGGTGATCGACGAGCAGTACTTC.

This clonotype has a count of ten or more. J is TRBJ2-1 and V is TRBV5-1, with D perhaps TRBD2 (6 bases). This CDR3 has 12 amino acids. Germline lookup yields CDR1 SGHRS and CDR2 YFSETQ. V was pared by 1 base and J by 8 bases, with 7 bases between. DNA of the CDR3: TGCGCCAGCAGCTTGTGGGAGGATGAGCAGTTCTTC. It encodes CASSLWEDEQFF.

The genes are TRBV7-2 and TRBJ2-3; TRBD2 aligns across 10 bases. V was clipped by 7 bases and J by 1 base; unmatched bases: 8. In germline, CDR1 is SGHTA, CDR2 FQGNSA. The CDR3 is 16 amino acids. CDR3 sequence reads: CASIPSGRVGTDTQYF. CDR3 in DNA: TGTGCCAGCATCCCCAGCGGGAGGGTGGGCACAGATACGCAGTATTTT.